These 14 T cell receptor beta chains were sequenced from one sample in a study of cytomegalovirus exposure and HLA in healthy donors. In the PCR, 60 Vbeta and 13 Jbeta primers were used. Repertoires were generated with immunoSEQ multiplex PCR, while TCRdb's copy carries only in-frame clones and drops some. The repertoire table contains 130,000 or so clones. Material: PBMCs. These receptors were taken from a woman in her fifties or sixties in good health and CMV-seronegative.

The chain employs TRBV5-1 and TRBJ1-4; TRBD1 is a possible D gene (5 bases). The germline CDR1 and CDR2 sequences are SGHRS and YFSETQ. This CDR3 spans 14 amino acids. Trimming left V 7 bases short and J 0 bases short, with 10 bases between. The DNA of the CDR3 is TGCGCCAGCGCTACAGGTGCAACTAATGAAAAACTGTTTTTT. It encodes CASATGATNEKLFF.

The chain links TRBV5-4 to TRBJ1-2, with TRBD1 matching over 7 bases. The V gene end was trimmed by 0 bases and the J gene end by 2 bases; junction bases not matched to a gene: 10. The V gene's germline CDR1 is SGHNT and CDR2 YYREEE (reference sequence). The CDR3 runs to 17 residues. The CDR3 DNA is TGTGCCAGCAGCTTGGGGGGCGGAGGGGGCCCCAACTATGGCTACACCTTC. It yields the protein CASSLGGGGGPNYGYTF.

The chain joins TRBV5-1 to TRBJ2-2; 7 nucleotides line up with TRBD2. This CDR3 is built from 16 residues. Germline V lookup: CDR1 SGHRS, CDR2 YFSETQ. V lost 2 bases and J lost 1; bases outside the gene matches: 5. CDR3 amino acids: CASSFSGTKNTGELFF. CDR3 coding DNA: TGCGCCAGCAGCTTCTCCGGGACTAAGAACACCGGGGAGCTGTTTTTT.

The V call is TRBV4-2, the J call TRBJ2-1; a possible D gene is TRBD2 (5 bases). Germline CDR1 LGHNA, CDR2 YNFKEQ. With 0 bases removed from V and 6 bases from J, the gap between germline ends came to 15 bases. This CDR3 is 16 amino acids long. This chain's CDR3 is CASSQDRLASVNEQFF. The DNA for the CDR3 is TGTGCCAGCAGCCAAGATAGGCTAGCTTCGGTCAATGAGCAGTTCTTC.

The V gene is TRBV2, the J gene TRBJ2-5; 9 nucleotides align to TRBD2. J gave up 2 bases and V 6 bases, and 4 bases lay outside the gene matches. The CDR3 is 14 amino acids. Germline V gene lookup returns CDR1 SNHLY and CDR2 FYNNEI. In nucleotides, the CDR3 is TGTGCCAGCAGCCCGGGACTAGCTCAAGAGACCCAGTACTTC. Amino acid sequence: CASSPGLAQETQYF.

The gene calls are TRBV5-1 and TRBJ2-1; 14 bases are shared with TRBD2. The CDR3 covers 19 residues. The V gene end was trimmed by 2 bases and the J gene end by 9 bases; junction bases not matched to a gene: 16. The germline V gene encodes CDR1 SGHRS and CDR2 YFSETQ. This CDR3 is CASSFSGTVGLAGVGEQFF. CDR3 coding DNA: TGCGCCAGCAGCTTCTCCGGGACAGTGGGACTAGCGGGAGTTGGTGAGCAGTTCTTC.

The chain has TRBV5-1 and TRBJ1-1; tentatively, D is TRBD1 (5 bases). V was pared by 3 bases and J by 5 bases, with 17 bases between. Per the germline V gene, CDR1 is SGHRS and CDR2 is YFSETQ. The CDR3 totals 15 residues. DNA for the CDR3: TGCGCCAGCAGCTCGCAGGGTGGGGGGGTAACTGAAGCTTTCTTT. Translation: CASSSQGGGVTEAFF.

The chain employs TRBV10-3 and TRBJ2-2, with D possibly matching TRBD2 (5 bases). Trimming cost V 0 bases and J 6 bases, with 8 bases left between them. Germline CDR1 ENHRY, CDR2 SYGVKD. The length of the CDR3 is 14 residues. Here the CDR3 reads CAISESVGAGELFF. The CDR3 DNA sequence: TGTGCCATCAGTGAGTCAGTGGGAGCCGGGGAGCTGTTTTTT.

The chain carries TRBV6-5 and TRBJ1-3; TRBD1 is a possible D gene (5 bases). From germline, CDR1 is MNHEY and CDR2 SVGAGI. V shed 5 bases and J shed 5 bases, with 7 bases lying between them. The CDR3 has 12 residues. CDR3 sequence reads: CASSPGRNTIYF. The DNA of the CDR3 is TGTGCCAGCAGTCCAGGGAGAAACACCATATATTTT.

In DNA form, the CDR3 reads TGTGCCAGCAGGTACCACAGCTACGAGCAGTACTTC. Protein sequence: CASRYHSYEQYF. The rearrangement links TRBV2 to TRBJ2-7; no definite D call. The CDR3 consists of 12 residues. From germline, CDR1 is SNHLY and CDR2 FYNNEI. V was shortened by 6 bases and J by 3 bases, with 9 bases between the two germline ends.

The chain employs TRBV5-6 and TRBJ1-1; maybe TRBD1 (6 bases). CDR3 length: 14 amino acids. Per germline, CDR1 SGHDT and CDR2 YYEEEE. Trimming shortened V by 9 bases and J by 1 base, and 16 bases separated the two germline ends. The CDR3 DNA reads TGTGCCACAGAGCGGGGGGCTGGGAACACTGAAGCTTTCTTT. Protein sequence: CATERGAGNTEAFF.

This chain links TRBV19 with TRBJ2-7; 13 bases line up with TRBD2. Germline V gene sequence: CDR1 LNHDA, CDR2 SQIVND (reference sequence). With 5 bases clipped from V and 10 bases from J, the junction kept 11 bases outside the gene matches. The CDR3 consists of 15 residues. The CDR3 reads CASSSELAGGHRQYF. As DNA, the CDR3 is TGTGCCAGTAGTTCTGAACTAGCGGGGGGGCACCGCCAGTACTTC.

The genes are TRBV6-1 and TRBJ2-7, with 7 bases fitting TRBD1. Germline V lookup: CDR1 MNHNS, CDR2 SASEGT. The CDR3 length is 14 residues. Germline trimming cut 7 bases from V and 0 bases from J; bases unmatched to any gene: 6. CDR3 in DNA: TGTGCCAGCATTAGTGGGGACAGCTCCTACGAGCAGTACTTC. Translation: CASISGDSSYEQYF.

The gene calls are TRBV19 and TRBJ2-2; possible D gene TRBD1, 5 bases. The CDR3 contains 12 residues. Trimming shortened V by 6 bases and J by 7 bases, and 9 bases separated the two germline ends. CDR1 is LNHDA, CDR2 SQIVND, per germline (reference sequence). The CDR3 DNA is TGTGCCAGTAGCCAGGGTCACGGGGAGCTGTTTTTT. This gives the protein CASSQGHGELFF.